Sequencing of this T cell receptor beta chain was carried out in a study of technical replicates of blood from a handful of donors. TCRdb's table, derived via immunoSEQ multiplex PCR, lists solely in-frame clones and lacks some. This repertoire shows about 88,000 clones, approximately 90% found once; its top ten account for over 0.2%. CDR1 is LNHDA, CDR2 SQIVND, per germline (reference sequence). The CDR3 loop spans 15 amino acids. The trim removed 7 bases at V and 2 bases at J, leaving 11 bases unmatched. The chain has TRBV19 and TRBJ2-7; TRBD2 matches 7 bases. The clonotype was recovered from a human donor in good health. Sequenced sample: T cells isolated from PBMCs. The CDR3 coding sequence is TGTGCCAGTAAGGGTTTGGCTAGCGGCGCCTACGAGCAGTACTTC. Its protein is CASKGLASGAYEQYF.